The source of this TCR beta chain is a study of human T cells and chemical hapten exposure. This clonotype showed up just a few times. Original handling: Across samples, TCR counts had a median of roughly 96,000 and ranged from about 20,000 to 690,600. TCRdb re-analysed the RACE reads in MiXCR, keeping a single row per CDR3 protein. These V and J calls originate from TCRdb's pipeline instead of the authors' own analysis. Of 75,000 to 100,000 distinct CDR3 sequences listed, over 9.5% are singletons. CDR1 is SGHVS and CDR2 is FNYEAQ in the germline V gene. Between the trimmed V and J ends, which lost 5 bases and 5 bases, there was a span of 12 bases. The CDR3 sequence is 13 residues long. As to time point: patch test 1, 2 weeks after DPC sensitization. Treatment defined: therapeutic diphenylcyclopropenone sensitization with weekly scalp DPC.

This chain connects TRBV7-6 to TRBJ2-5; maybe TRBD2 (5 bases). The clonotype originates from a man in his forties with alopecia areata. Some clones in this sample may be carry-over from other donors' samples. The sample consisted of whole blood, taken in connection with sensitization to the hapten diphenylcyclopropenone (DPC). DNA of the CDR3: TGTGCCAGCAGCCCGGACTGGACCGAGACCCAGTACTTC. This encodes CASSPDWTETQYF.